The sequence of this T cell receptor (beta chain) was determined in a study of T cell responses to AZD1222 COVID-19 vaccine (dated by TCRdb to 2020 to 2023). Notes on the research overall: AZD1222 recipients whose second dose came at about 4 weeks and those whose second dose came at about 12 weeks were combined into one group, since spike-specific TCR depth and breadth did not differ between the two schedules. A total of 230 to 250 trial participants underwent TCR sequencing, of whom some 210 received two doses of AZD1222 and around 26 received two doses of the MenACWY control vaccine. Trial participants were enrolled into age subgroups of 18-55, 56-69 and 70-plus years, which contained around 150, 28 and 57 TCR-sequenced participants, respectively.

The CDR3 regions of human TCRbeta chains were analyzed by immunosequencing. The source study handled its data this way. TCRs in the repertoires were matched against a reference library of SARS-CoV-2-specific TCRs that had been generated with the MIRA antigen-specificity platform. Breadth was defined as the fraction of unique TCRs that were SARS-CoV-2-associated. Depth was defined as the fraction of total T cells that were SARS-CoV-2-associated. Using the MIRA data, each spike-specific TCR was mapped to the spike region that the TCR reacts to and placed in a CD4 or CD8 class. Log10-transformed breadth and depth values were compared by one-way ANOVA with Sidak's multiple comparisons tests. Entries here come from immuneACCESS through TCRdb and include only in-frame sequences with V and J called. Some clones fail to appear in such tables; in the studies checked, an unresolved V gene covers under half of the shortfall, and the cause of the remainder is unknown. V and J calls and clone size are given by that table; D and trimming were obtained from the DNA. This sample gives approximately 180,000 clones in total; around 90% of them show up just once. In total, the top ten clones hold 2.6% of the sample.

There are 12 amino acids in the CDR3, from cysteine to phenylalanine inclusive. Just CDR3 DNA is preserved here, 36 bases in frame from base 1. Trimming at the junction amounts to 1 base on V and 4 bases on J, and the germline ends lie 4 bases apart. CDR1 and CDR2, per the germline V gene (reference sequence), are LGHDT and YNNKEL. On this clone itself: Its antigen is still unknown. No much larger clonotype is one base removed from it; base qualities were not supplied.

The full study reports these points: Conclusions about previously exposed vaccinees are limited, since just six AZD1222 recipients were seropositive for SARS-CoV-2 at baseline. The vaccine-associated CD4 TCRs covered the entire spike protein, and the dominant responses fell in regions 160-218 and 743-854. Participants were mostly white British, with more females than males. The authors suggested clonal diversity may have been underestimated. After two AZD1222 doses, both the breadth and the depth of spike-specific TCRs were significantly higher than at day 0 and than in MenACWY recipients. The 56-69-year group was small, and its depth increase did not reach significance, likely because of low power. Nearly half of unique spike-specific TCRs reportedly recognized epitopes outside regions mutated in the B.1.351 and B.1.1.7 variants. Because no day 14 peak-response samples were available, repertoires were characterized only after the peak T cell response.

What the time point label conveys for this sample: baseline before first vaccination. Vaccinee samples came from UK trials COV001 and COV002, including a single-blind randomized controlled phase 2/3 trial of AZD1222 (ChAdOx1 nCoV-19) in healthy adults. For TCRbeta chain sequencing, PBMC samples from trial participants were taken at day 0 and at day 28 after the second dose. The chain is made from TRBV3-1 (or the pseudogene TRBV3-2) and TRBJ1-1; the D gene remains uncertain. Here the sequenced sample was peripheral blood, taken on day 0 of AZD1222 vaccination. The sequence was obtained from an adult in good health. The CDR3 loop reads CASSQVGTEAFF. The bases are TGTGCCAGCAGCCAAGTGGGCACTGAAGCTTTCTTT.